The entry that follows covers one T cell receptor beta chain sequence. The antigen is not known. This record comes from a study of T cells in localized non-small cell lung cancer. Study results and limitations: Out of the top 100 tumor clones, a median approximately 61 were seen in adjacent lung. The study found T cell clonality highest in uninvolved adjacent lung, above tumor.

V lost 6 bases, J lost 4 bases, and 7 bases lay in between. The length of the CDR3 is 12 residues. The germline V gene encodes CDR1 MNHEY and CDR2 SVGAGI. Sequencing was performed with immunoSEQ multiplex PCR; in TCRdb, only in-frame clones are kept and a portion is missing. The sample includes about 82,000 clones, over 60% seen only once; the top ten take 15% to 20%. Sequencing used PBMCs, obtained before any cancer treatment. The receptor was derived from a man aged 35 to 69 with stage II squamous cell lung carcinoma. This rearrangement joins TRBV6-5 to TRBJ2-1; the D gene is possibly TRBD1 (5 bases). The CDR3 loop reads CASSSGYNEQFF. CDR3 sequence (DNA): TGTGCCAGCAGCTCAGGGTACAATGAGCAGTTCTTC.